Each of the 25 T cell receptor beta chains below was sequenced from the same sample in a study of T cell changes during pregnancy in multiple sclerosis. Repertoires were generated with immunoSEQ multiplex PCR, while TCRdb's copy carries only in-frame clones and drops some. Of over 50,000 clones in the sample, just under 90% were seen once. Sequenced input: peripheral blood from another person, used as feeder cells. The receptors stem from a human donor whose cells served as feeder cells for cultures in a pregnancy study.

The J gene is TRBJ1-2, the V gene TRBV7-2; D is undetermined. The germline V gene has CDR1 SGHTA and CDR2 FQGNSA. The V end was cut by 6 bases, the J end by 0 bases, with 11 bases between. The CDR3 contains 14 residues. CDR3 loop: CASRASMSNYGYTF. CDR3 bases: TGTGCCAGCAGGGCCAGTATGTCTAACTATGGCTACACCTTC.

This clone was picked up a small number of times. The chain is built from TRBV7-6 and TRBJ2-7; 8 bases map to TRBD1. The CDR3 sequence is 12 residues long. V shed 5 bases and J 7 bases; nucleotides not matched to a gene: 4. The V gene's germline CDR1 is SGHVS and CDR2 FNYEAQ. DNA for the CDR3: TGTGCCAGCAGCCTGACAGGGGCAGAGCAGTACTTC. Encoded protein: CASSLTGAEQYF.

The chain joins TRBV4-1 to TRBJ2-3, with D uncertain. This CDR3 comprises 14 residues. Germline values: CDR1 MGHRA, CDR2 YSYEKL. Between the trimmed V and J ends, which lost 1 base and 1 base, there was a span of 6 bases. The CDR3 is CASSQVTGTDTQYF. CDR3 nucleotides: TGCGCCAGCAGCCAAGTAACCGGCACAGATACGCAGTATTTT.

The chain couples TRBV5-1 to TRBJ1-2; 7 nucleotides line up with TRBD1. Germline values: CDR1 SGHRS, CDR2 YFSETQ. There are 17 residues in the CDR3. Losses at the gene ends were 1 base for V and 6 bases for J; bases not matched to a gene: 15. CDR3 in DNA: TGCGCCAGCAGCTTGACAAATGAGGACAGGAGAAAAGATGGCTACACCTTC. Residues: CASSLTNEDRRKDGYTF.

The chain is built from TRBV18 and TRBJ1-5; 7 nucleotides match TRBD1. CDR1 and CDR2 from the germline V gene are KGHSH and LQKENI. The CDR3 is 14 residues long. V trimming: 3 bases; J trimming: 4 bases; junction bases outside the gene matches: 3. The CDR3 nucleotides read TGTGCCAGCTCACCTGGGGGACAGAATCAGCCCCAGCATTTT. It yields the protein CASSPGGQNQPQHF.

The V gene is TRBV7-3, the J gene TRBJ2-3; 10 bases line up with TRBD2. There are 16 residues in the CDR3. The germline V gene encodes CDR1 SGHTA and CDR2 FQGTGA. The junction had 4 bases not matched to a gene; V was cut back by 4 bases and J by 0 bases. CDR3 residues: CASSSKRGGSTDTQYF. CDR3 coding DNA: TGTGCCAGCAGCTCAAAGCGGGGGGGAAGCACAGATACGCAGTATTTT.

The chain recombines TRBV6-5 with TRBJ1-2; D perhaps matches TRBD1 (6 bases). The CDR3 spans 13 residues. The germline V and J ends were trimmed by 7 bases and 5 bases, with 14 bases remaining between them. The germline V gene encodes CDR1 MNHEY and CDR2 SVGAGI. This CDR3 reads CASTPTRGYGYTF. DNA of the CDR3: TGTGCCAGCACCCCGACGAGGGGGTATGGCTACACCTTC.

The chain recombines TRBV2 with TRBJ1-2, with D tentatively TRBD1 (5 bases). The CDR3 has 15 amino acids. The V and J ends lost 2 bases and 6 bases respectively, with 16 bases between them. Germline V gene lookup returns CDR1 SNHLY and CDR2 FYNNEI. CDR3 in DNA: TGTGCCAGCAGTGAAAGTGGGAAGGGGCTCGATGGCTACACCTTC. Translation: CASSESGKGLDGYTF.

The V gene is TRBV15, the J gene TRBJ2-7; D is undetermined. V lost 0 bases and J lost 9, with 12 bases in between. Germline CDR1 and CDR2: LNHNV and YYDKDF (reference sequence). CDR3 length equals 13 residues. DNA of the CDR3: TGTGCCACCAGCAGAGATAAAGGGATGGGGCAGTACTTC. This codes for CATSRDKGMGQYF.

The chain carries TRBV30 and TRBJ2-7, with D tentatively TRBD1 (5 bases). The germline V gene has CDR1 GTSNPN and CDR2 SVGIG (reference sequence). Trimming took 5 bases from V and 4 from J, leaving 9 bases between them. The length of the CDR3 is 11 residues. The CDR3 DNA follows: TGTGCCTGGGAAGGGGATTACGAGCAGTACTTC. Its protein product is CAWEGDYEQYF.

V gene TRBV9 combines with J gene TRBJ2-2; D is tentatively TRBD1 or TRBD2 (5 bases each). This CDR3 region has 10 residues. Deletions cut 7 bases from V and 12 bases from J, with 10 bases between. CDR1 SGDLS and CDR2 YYNGEE come from the germline V gene. CDR3 in amino acids: CASGGSKLFF. The CDR3 nucleotides are TGTGCCAGCGGGGGTTCGAAGCTGTTTTTT. Combining the CDR3 with reference TRBV9 and TRBJ2-2 gives the whole variable domain DSGVTQTPKHLITATGQRVTLRCSPRSGDLSVYWYQQSLDQGLQFLIQYYNGEERAKGNILERFSAQQFPDLHSELNLSSLELGDSALYFCASGGSKLFFGEGSRLTVL.

This chain links TRBV21-1 with TRBJ1-1. TRBV21-1 is flagged as a pseudogene. There are 16 residues in the CDR3. CDR3 in amino acids: CASSKVGEGLNTEAFF. The CDR3 DNA reads as TGTGCCAGCAGCAAAGTAGGGGAGGGCCTGAACACTGAAGCTTTCTTT.

The rearrangement joins TRBV9 to TRBJ1-6, with D perhaps TRBD1 (5 bases). The germline gives CDR1 SGDLS, CDR2 YYNGEE. Deletions cut 0 bases from V and 8 bases from J, with 18 bases between. The length of the CDR3 is 17 residues. CDR3 DNA: TGTGCCAGCAGCGTAGATTGGCAGGGCACCGCACATTCACCCCTCCACTTT. This sequence encodes CASSVDWQGTAHSPLHF.

The chain couples TRBV4-1 to TRBJ1-2; D possibly corresponds to TRBD1 (5 bases). Trimming cost V 0 bases and J 7 bases, with 12 bases left between them. The CDR3 length is 14 residues. Germline lookup yields CDR1 MGHRA and CDR2 YSYEKL. The CDR3 loop is CASSQEKGWGGYTF. The CDR3 bases are TGCGCCAGCAGCCAAGAAAAGGGGTGGGGTGGCTACACCTTC.

The rearrangement uses TRBV5-6 and TRBJ1-5; weak D call: TRBD1 (6 bases). The CDR3 is made up of 15 amino acids. Germline loops: CDR1 SGHDT, CDR2 YYEEEE. Trimming took 0 bases from V and 7 from J, leaving 14 bases between them. The CDR3 sequence is CASSLAGGGDQPQHF. CDR3 in DNA: TGTGCCAGCAGCTTGGCCGGCGGGGGCGACCAGCCCCAGCATTTT.

The chain carries TRBV7-3 and TRBJ2-1, with 7 bases fitting TRBD2. V shed 4 bases, J shed 9 bases, and the junction held 6 bases outside the gene matches. This CDR3 region has 13 residues. The germline V gene has CDR1 SGHTA and CDR2 FQGTGA. CDR3 sequence (DNA): TGTGCCAGCAGCTCCCGACTAGCACCTGAGCAGTTCTTC. The encoded protein is CASSSRLAPEQFF.

This clone was detected once. V usage is TRBV19 and J usage is TRBJ2-3; 7 bases agree with TRBD2. Germline V gene data show CDR1 as LNHDA and CDR2 as SQIVND (reference sequence). This CDR3 contains 15 residues. Germline trimming cut 2 bases from V and 2 bases from J; bases unmatched to any gene: 4. CDR3 loop: CASSIRGRNTDTQYF. The CDR3, as DNA: TGTGCCAGTAGTATACGCGGGAGAAACACAGATACGCAGTATTTT.

This CDR3 is CASSLLEGFYEQYF. The CDR3 nucleotides are TGTGCCAGCAGCTTACTAGAGGGCTTCTACGAGCAGTACTTC. The chain combines TRBV11-1 with TRBJ2-7, with TRBD2 as a possible D gene (5 bases). In germline, CDR1 is SGHAT, CDR2 FQDESV (reference sequence). The CDR3 totals 14 residues. Trimming took off 2 bases at V and 3 bases at J, with 11 bases between the two ends. Supplemented by reference TRBV11-1 and TRBJ2-7, the full variable domain reads EAEVAQSPRYKITEKSQAVAFWCDPISGHATLYWYRQILGQGPELLVQFQDESVVDDSQLPKDRFSAERLKGVDSTLKIQPAELGDSAMYLCASSLLEGFYEQYFGPGTRLTVT.

This clone was detected a few times. This chain joins TRBV5-1 and TRBJ1-4; possibly TRBD1 for D (6 bases). The CDR3 sequence is 14 residues long. CDR1 is SGHRS, CDR2 YFSETQ, per germline. The ends were cut back, 4 bases at V and 4 bases at J, with 11 bases in the middle. The DNA of the CDR3 is TGCGCCAGCAGCCCGCTAGGGGGTAATGAAAAACTGTTTTTT. Translation: CASSPLGGNEKLFF.

The table lists this clone with a count of one. This chain links TRBV9 with TRBJ1-1; D is possibly TRBD1 (5 bases). Germline V gene sequence: CDR1 SGDLS, CDR2 YYNGEE. Between the trimmed V and J ends, which lost 0 bases and 11 bases, there was a span of 20 bases. The CDR3 is 15 residues long. CDR3 protein: CASSVGGGDHQRAFF. In DNA, the CDR3 is TGTGCCAGCAGCGTAGGGGGAGGGGACCATCAAAGGGCTTTCTTT.

On this clone itself: At one end the junction does not follow the germline gene, possibly because of a read error. This rearrangement joins TRBV27 to TRBJ2-1; 10 nucleotides align to TRBD2. Germline lookup yields CDR1 MNHEY and CDR2 SMNVEV (reference sequence). This CDR3 is 15 amino acids long. CDR3: CASSSPLAGVNGQFF. In nucleotides, the CDR3 is TGTGCCAGCAGTTCCCCCCTAGCGGGAGTAAATGGGCAGTTCTTC.

The chain joins TRBV6-5 to TRBJ2-1; D is perhaps TRBD2 (6 bases). There are 15 residues in the CDR3. From germline, CDR1 is MNHEY and CDR2 SVGAGI. Trimming removed 8 bases from V and 0 bases from J, with 14 bases in between. The CDR3 sequence: CASGRDSGSYNEQFF. CDR3 sequence (DNA): TGTGCCAGCGGAAGGGACTCCGGCTCCTACAATGAGCAGTTCTTC.

This clone was seen a handful of times. This chain links TRBV30 with TRBJ1-5; tentatively, D is TRBD1 (5 bases). The CDR3 spans 15 residues. V was pared by 0 bases and J by 5 bases, with 14 bases between. CDR1 and CDR2 from the germline V gene are GTSNPN and SVGIG (reference sequence). The CDR3 coding sequence is TGTGCCTGGAGTGTAGGGGCAGGGAGGGATCAGCCCCAGCATTTT. Amino acid sequence: CAWSVGAGRDQPQHF.

This clone was picked up one time. The V call is TRBV10-3, the J call TRBJ1-3; D not certain. Trimming left V 4 bases short and J 2 bases short, with 9 bases between. Germline CDR1 ENHRY, CDR2 SYGVKD. This CDR3 is 14 amino acids long. CDR3 sequence reads: CAISAVGAGNTIYF. CDR3 coding DNA: TGTGCCATCAGTGCCGTGGGAGCTGGAAACACCATATATTTT.

V usage is TRBV7-9 and J usage is TRBJ1-6; TRBD1 is a possible D gene (6 bases). V was shortened by 2 bases and J by 7 bases, with 15 bases between the two germline ends. This CDR3 has 16 residues. Germline CDR1 is SEHNR and CDR2 is FQNEAQ (reference sequence). CDR3 amino acids: CASSLNPGATNSPLHF. The CDR3 DNA is TGTGCCAGCAGCTTAAATCCGGGGGCCACCAATTCACCCCTCCACTTT.